In its sample, the clone carrying this TCR beta chain was seen many times. TCRbeta library construction was performed incorporating unique molecular identifiers. TCRdb reanalysed the PCR reads using MiXCR and keeps one entry per CDR3 protein. Here the sample spans roughly 300,000 distinct CDR3 sequences, 9.9% being singletons. The data originate from a study of T-cell reconstitution after alpha-beta-depleted transplantation in children. Trimming pared 3 bases from V and 4 bases from J, leaving 9 bases between. The CDR3 contains 13 residues. Germline values: CDR1 SEHNR, CDR2 FQNEAQ (reference sequence).

The specimen comprised PBMCs from the stem cell graft donor, sampled from the stem cell graft. The TCR was taken from a human donor who donated a stem cell graft to a child with SCID. The chain joins TRBV7-9 to TRBJ1-1; D possibly corresponds to TRBD1 (5 bases). In DNA form, the CDR3 reads TGTGCCAGCAGCTTCCAGGGACTCACTGAAGCTTTCTTT. Residues: CASSFQGLTEAFF.